The following is a T cell receptor (beta chain) sequence with its context. Its specific antigen is unknown. Base qualities are not provided; no much larger clone lies one nucleotide away. The data belong to a study of CXCR4 blockade with PD-1 therapy in pancreatic cancer (dated by TCRdb to about 2019). Background on the whole study: Multiplex immunohistochemistry and TCRbeta immunosequencing of resected pancreatic ductal adenocarcinoma were combined in the study with ex vivo slice culture in which PD-1 and CXCR4 blockade were tested. To assess intratumoral heterogeneity, two geographically distinct regions from each of about 6 tumors were TCR-sequenced.

The archived tumor blocks came from patients who had not received neoadjuvant therapy before resection. In the preserved-tissue arm, the study used 30 to 35 surgical resection samples taken from 24 pancreatic ductal adenocarcinoma patients who had not previously been treated. For the resection arm, ten 5-micron curls of FFPE tumor adjacent to the multiplex immunohistochemistry slide were used for DNA extraction. Points the paper makes about the study in general: Amino acid clone frequency correlated strongly with the number of distinct nucleotide rearrangements encoding it, suggesting convergent selection by common tumor antigens. Because only TCRbeta chains were sequenced, true antigen-specificity overlap among convergent dominant clones remained unconfirmed while awaiting paired alpha-beta single-cell sequencing. Clonal expansion was observed in tumors, with a mean productive clonality of approximately 0.15 compared with approximately 0.05 in healthy blood, but no correlation between clonality and survival was found.

TCRbeta CDR3 regions were immunosequenced from extracted DNA using the immunoSEQ Assay at Adaptive Biotechnologies. The paper's data handling went like this. To measure the absolute abundance of each unique TCRbeta CDR3, the sequences were collapsed and filtered. Clonality was calculated as 1 minus Pielou's evenness, with only productive in-frame rearrangements included in the computation. Regional overlap was evaluated by tracking the top 100 nucleotide rearrangements across paired samples, and paired versus unrelated samples were compared using the Morisita index. The immunoSEQ Rearrangement Details tool was used to assess whether nucleotide rearrangements converged onto identical amino acid sequences. TCRdb re-hosts the immuneACCESS table, in-frame sequences only. Its copies lack some clones; in the studies checked, an unresolved V gene accounts for under half of them, and the cause for the rest is not known. V and J calls and clone size are copied from that table; D and trimming were computed from the DNA. A total of around 1,600 clones appear in this sample, roughly 39% of them only once. The ten largest clones capture 15% to 20% of the sample.

From the cysteine through the phenylalanine, the CDR3 covers 17 amino acids. Left in the record is the CDR3 DNA by itself, 51 bases read in frame from the first base. The junction carries 17 bases between V and J, which are trimmed by 3 bases and 1 base respectively. Per the germline V gene (reference sequence), LNHNV is the CDR1 and YYDKDF is the CDR2. Material: tumor tissue. This receptor was identified in a human donor with pancreatic ductal adenocarcinoma. This receptor chain uses TRBV15 and TRBJ2-3, with the D gene possibly TRBD1 or TRBD2, each one fitting 5 bases. CDR3 protein: CATSSYLQGVGTDTQYF. The nucleotides read TGTGCCACCAGCAGCTACCTTCAGGGAGTGGGCACAGATACGCAGTATTTT.